Listed here are 10 T cell receptor beta chains from one sample, sequenced in a study of cytomegalovirus exposure and HLA in healthy donors. 13 Jbeta primers and 60 Vbeta primers were used for the PCR. Sequencing was performed with immunoSEQ multiplex PCR; in TCRdb, only in-frame clones are kept and a portion is missing. The table has some 160,000 clones, about 80% seen once. The sequencing sample was made of PBMCs. These receptors were taken from a man aged 60-69 years in good health and CMV-seronegative.

The chain carries TRBV25-1 and TRBJ2-7, with 8 nucleotides matching TRBD1. The V gene end was trimmed by 4 bases and the J gene end by 1 base; junction bases not matched to a gene: 3. Germline CDR1 and CDR2: MGHDK and SYGVNS. The CDR3 runs 14 residues. The CDR3 reads CASSGRTGSYEQYF. CDR3 coding DNA: TGTGCCAGCAGTGGGAGGACAGGGTCCTACGAGCAGTACTTC.

This clone was counted a few times. The rearrangement links TRBV6-1 to TRBJ1-1; D is uncertain. V shed 6 bases and J shed 6 bases, with 14 bases lying between them. Per germline, CDR1 MNHNS and CDR2 SASEGT. This CDR3 has 13 residues. This CDR3 reads CASSETWRAEAFF. The DNA of the CDR3 is TGTGCCAGCAGCGAAACATGGAGGGCTGAAGCTTTCTTT.

V and J are TRBV7-9 and TRBJ2-1, with 7 bases fitting TRBD1. CDR3 length equals 17 residues. Per the germline V gene, CDR1 is SEHNR and CDR2 is FQNEAQ (reference sequence). The V gene end was trimmed by 3 bases and the J gene end by 8 bases; junction bases not matched to a gene: 16. For the CDR3, the DNA is TGTGCCAGCAGCTTGAAGCCCTCGGCAGGGGGAAGGGATGAGCAGTTCTTC. Residues: CASSLKPSAGGRDEQFF.

The chain recombines TRBV28 with TRBJ2-7, with a tentative D call TRBD1 (6 bases). The CDR3 is 15 amino acids. CDR1 is MDHEN and CDR2 is SYDVKM in the germline V gene. The ends were cut back, 7 bases at V and 3 bases at J, with 19 bases in the middle. CDR3 coding DNA: TGTGCCAGCATGGAAGGGCAGGGGATAGGCTACGAGCAGTACTTC. Residues: CASMEGQGIGYEQYF.

The chain links TRBV5-4 to TRBJ1-6; no definite D call. The CDR3 contains 15 residues. The V gene's germline CDR1 is SGHNT and CDR2 YYREEE (reference sequence). The ends were cut back, 3 bases at V and 7 bases at J, with 14 bases in the middle. CDR3 amino acids: CASSSGRSGNSPLHF. CDR3 sequence (DNA): TGTGCCAGCAGCTCCGGGAGATCGGGAAATTCACCCCTCCACTTT.

This clone showed up just once. The V gene is TRBV19, the J gene TRBJ2-1; possibly TRBD2 for D (6 bases). Germline CDR1 and CDR2: LNHDA and SQIVND (reference sequence). The V gene lost 6 bases and the J gene lost 7 bases, with 13 bases spanning the gap. CDR3 size: 13 residues. The CDR3, as DNA: TGTGCCAGTAGCTCCATCGGGGGAAATGAGCAGTTCTTC. Amino acids: CASSSIGGNEQFF.

The CDR3: CASSLSTDTQYF. For the CDR3, the DNA is TGTGCCAGCAGCCTAAGCACAGATACGCAGTATTTT. This chain joins TRBV7-9 and TRBJ2-3; unclear D gene. The CDR3 runs 12 residues. Deletions cut 5 bases from V and 0 bases from J, with 3 bases between. Germline assignment: CDR1 SEHNR and CDR2 FQNEAQ (reference sequence). Full variable domain (rest looked up from reference TRBV7-9 and TRBJ2-3): DTGVSQNPRHKITKRGQNVTFRCDPISEHNRLYWYRQTLGQGPEFLTYFQNEAQLEKSRLLSDRFSAERPKGSFSTLEIQRTEQGDSAMYLCASSLSTDTQYFGPGTRLTVL.

V is TRBV10-3 and J is TRBJ2-7; D may be TRBD2 (5 bases). The CDR3 is 13 amino acids. From germline, CDR1 is ENHRY and CDR2 SYGVKD. Trimming pared 2 bases from V and 6 bases from J, leaving 11 bases between. Here the CDR3 DNA reads TGTGCCATCAGTGAGGCGGGCGTCGGCGAGCAGTACTTC. It translates to CAISEAGVGEQYF.

The rearrangement uses TRBV18 and TRBJ1-2, with TRBD1 matching 9 bases. CDR1 is KGHSH, CDR2 LQKENI, per germline. The CDR3 is 14 amino acids. J gave up 11 bases and V 6 bases, and 13 bases lay outside the gene matches. The CDR3 is CASSSTGTGLFYTF. The DNA for the CDR3 is TGTGCCAGCTCGAGTACCGGGACAGGGCTTTTTTACACCTTC.

This chain uses TRBV19 with TRBJ2-7; TRBD1 might be the D (5 bases). V lost 5 bases and J 2 bases, leaving 10 bases between the germline ends. Germline V gene data show CDR1 as LNHDA and CDR2 as SQIVND (reference sequence). The CDR3 length is 13 residues. The CDR3 region is CASSVQGTYEQYF. As DNA, the CDR3 is TGTGCCAGTAGTGTGCAGGGAACCTACGAGCAGTACTTC. Together with reference TRBV19 and TRBJ2-7, the CDR3 gives the full variable domain: DGGITQSPKYLFRKEGQNVTLSCEQNLNHDAMYWYRQDPGQGLRLIYYSQIVNDFQKGDIAEGYSVSREKKESFPLTVTSAQKNPTAFYLCASSVQGTYEQYFGPGTRLTVT.